A single sample is the source of the 18 T cell receptor beta chains below, sequenced in a study of Graves' ophthalmopathy and Graves' hyperthyroidism. Amplification of TCR beta CDR3 regions used RNA transcripts. An opening RT-PCR round employed HTBI primers and preceded a second-round multiplex PCR. A single record per CDR3 protein comes from TCRdb applying MiXCR to the multiplex PCR reads. The data hold 1 million to 1.3 million distinct CDR3 sequences, with about 35% observed a single time. The specimen was peripheral blood or thyroid tissue (not recorded which). These receptor sequences come from an adult man with Graves' hyperthyroidism.

The sample holds a few counts of this clonotype. The chain has TRBV4-3 and TRBJ1-4, with 10 bases identical to TRBD1. V shed 3 bases and J 8 bases; nucleotides not matched to a gene: 9. CDR3 length: 16 residues. The germline CDR1 and CDR2 sequences are LGHNA and YSLEER. The CDR3 sequence: CASSQRPWDRGEKLFF. The CDR3 bases are TGCGCCAGCAGCCAGAGACCCTGGGACAGGGGCGAAAAACTGTTTTTT.

For this clonotype: An end of the junction does not agree with germline; a read error may underlie this. This chain uses TRBV5-1 with TRBJ1-2, with 8 bases aligning to TRBD1. The CDR3 extends over 15 amino acids. Germline CDR1 reads SGHRS; CDR2 reads YFSETQ. CDR3 bases: TGCTCCAGCAGCTTACAGGGGGAGCCGGTCAATGGCTACACCTTC. This translates into CSSSLQGEPVNGYTF.

V is TRBV29-1 and J is TRBJ1-3, with D uncertain. Germline values: CDR1 SQVTM, CDR2 ANQGSEA. V was shortened by 6 bases and J by 8 bases, with 5 bases between the two germline ends. CDR3 length equals 9 residues. The CDR3 protein is CSVWDTIYF. The CDR3 coding sequence is TGCAGCGTGTGGGACACCATATATTTT.

The gene calls are TRBV20-1 and TRBJ2-5; D is perhaps TRBD1 (6 bases). The V end lost 0 bases, the J end lost 5 bases, and 13 bases lay between the germline ends. This CDR3 is 14 amino acids long. Germline CDR1 and CDR2: DFQATT and SNEGSKA (reference sequence). Here the CDR3 DNA reads TGCAGTGCTAGAGATTTCGGGACATCTGAGACCCAGTACTTC. This codes for CSARDFGTSETQYF.

The chain uses TRBV12-3 or TRBV12-4 and TRBJ1-1, with D hard to call. This CDR3 is built from 12 residues. Trimming took 4 bases from V and 8 from J, leaving 11 bases between them. The CDR3, as DNA: TGTGCCAGCAGTTCCCTGGAGAGAGAAGCTTTCTTT. Translated, it gives CASSSLEREAFF.

The gene calls are TRBV6-6 and TRBJ1-4, with TRBD1 as a possible D gene (6 bases). Germline-derived CDR1 and CDR2 are MNHNY and SVGAGI (reference sequence). The CDR3 loop spans 14 amino acids. V was cut by 6 bases and J by 6 bases, with 14 bases left in between. In nucleotides, the CDR3 is TGTGCCAGCAGACCTAACAGGGCAGATGAAAAACTGTTTTTT. Protein product: CASRPNRADEKLFF.

This clonotype was seen more than once but under ten times. The CDR3 nucleotides are TGTGCCAGCAGCCAAGATCCGGGGAGTGAGCAGTACTTC. Protein product: CASSQDPGSEQYF. J is TRBJ2-7 and V is TRBV3-1, with a possible D match to TRBD2 (5 bases). The length of the CDR3 is 13 residues. V was pared by 0 bases and J by 7 bases, with 10 bases between. Looked up from germline, CDR1 is LGHDT and CDR2 is YNNKEL (reference sequence).

About this clonotype: A much larger clone sits a single nucleotide away, making a read error possible. This chain joins TRBV7-6 and TRBJ1-5, with D uncertain. The V and J ends lost 4 bases and 5 bases respectively, with 15 bases between them. This CDR3 region has 15 residues. CDR1 is SGHVS and CDR2 is FNYEAQ in the germline V gene. CDR3 DNA sequence: TGTGCCAGCAGCTCCTCGGGCAGGCCAGATCAGCCCCAGCATTTT. The encoded protein is CASSSSGRPDQPQHF.

This chain connects TRBV9 to TRBJ2-2; D not certain. The CDR3 runs 13 residues. Trimming took off 4 bases at V and 7 bases at J, with 11 bases between the two ends. Per germline, CDR1 SGDLS and CDR2 YYNGEE. CDR3 coding DNA: TGTGCCAGCAGCTTAGTCGAGAACGGGGAGCTGTTTTTT. This encodes CASSLVENGELFF. The variable domain in full, completed from reference TRBV9 and TRBJ2-2, reads DSGVTQTPKHLITATGQRVTLRCSPRSGDLSVYWYQQSLDQGLQFLIQYYNGEERAKGNILERFSAQQFPDLHSELNLSSLELGDSALYFCASSLVENGELFFGEGSRLTVL.

J is TRBJ2-7 and V is TRBV2, with D perhaps matching TRBD1 (5 bases). Germline CDR1 reads SNHLY; CDR2 reads FYNNEI. The CDR3 extends over 14 amino acids. V lost 6 bases to trimming and J lost 3 bases, with 15 bases between them. The CDR3 DNA reads as TGTGCCAGCAGAATCGGACATTCTGACTACGAGCAGTACTTC. Amino acid sequence: CASRIGHSDYEQYF. The full variable domain, rest sourced from reference TRBV2 and TRBJ2-7, is EPEVTQTPSHQVTQMGQEVILRCVPISNHLYFYWYRQILGQKVEFLVSFYNNEISEKSEIFDDQFSVERPDGSNFTLKIRSTKLEDSAMYFCASRIGHSDYEQYFGPGTRLTVT.

With respect to this clonotype: A much larger clone differs from this one at a single base, so this may be a read error. The CDR3 bases are TGTACCAGCAGGTCCGGGACAGGGATCGGTAGCACTGAAGCTTTCTTT. Translation gives CTSRSGTGIGSTEAFF. V and J are TRBV7-2 and TRBJ1-1; 9 bases map to TRBD1. CDR3 size: 16 residues. V dropped 6 bases and J dropped 4; count of bases not matched to a gene: 12. Germline V gene sequence: CDR1 SGHTA, CDR2 FQGNSA.

This clonotype was counted many times. V usage is TRBV29-1 and J usage is TRBJ1-1, with 8 bases identical to TRBD1. The CDR3 consists of 14 residues. Germline V gene sequence: CDR1 SQVTM, CDR2 ANQGSEA. With 7 bases clipped from V and 3 bases from J, the junction kept 10 bases outside the gene matches. Here the CDR3 reads CSADRGGRYTEAFF. CDR3 sequence (DNA): TGCAGCGCCGACAGGGGCGGTAGGTACACTGAAGCTTTCTTT.

This rearrangement joins TRBV29-1 to TRBJ2-7, with D possibly being TRBD1 (5 bases). Germline CDR1 reads SQVTM; CDR2 reads ANQGSEA. The CDR3 spans 12 residues. V was cut by 8 bases and J by 3 bases, with 14 bases left in between. DNA for the CDR3: TGCAGCTTGGTCGGCCAGGGCTACGAGCAGTACTTC. This codes for CSLVGQGYEQYF.

This clonotype has at least ten counts. The rearrangement joins TRBV20-1 to TRBJ1-2, with TRBD1 matching over 9 bases. V shed 5 bases, J shed 4 bases, and the junction held 5 bases outside the gene matches. This CDR3 is built from 13 residues. Germline V gene data show CDR1 as DFQATT and CDR2 as SNEGSKA (reference sequence). CDR3 DNA: TGCAGTGCTTGGACAGGGGAGACCTATGGCTACACCTTC. Its translation is CSAWTGETYGYTF.

This clonotype was counted at least ten times. This rearrangement joins TRBV5-6 to TRBJ1-2, with D perhaps TRBD1 (6 bases). Germline loops: CDR1 SGHDT, CDR2 YYEEEE. V was clipped by 6 bases and J by 4 bases, with 16 bases between them. The CDR3 length is 14 residues. The CDR3: CASNQGLGTYGYTF. The CDR3 nucleotides read TGTGCCAGCAACCAGGGGTTGGGAACCTATGGCTACACCTTC.

The chain recombines TRBV10-3 with TRBJ2-2; D ambiguous. Deletions cut 0 bases from V and 8 bases from J, with 4 bases between. CDR1 and CDR2 (germline): ENHRY, SYGVKD. CDR3 length equals 12 residues. CDR3: CAISESKGELFF. DNA for the CDR3: TGTGCCATCAGTGAGTCGAAAGGGGAGCTGTTTTTT.

V is TRBV10-2 and J is TRBJ1-5, with D uncertain. Germline V CDR1 and CDR2: WSHSY, SAAADI. V lost 0 bases and J lost 1, with 7 bases in between. The CDR3 has 15 residues. CDR3 amino acids: CASSESIGSNQPQHF. The CDR3 bases are TGCGCCAGCAGTGAGTCGATTGGAAGCAATCAGCCCCAGCATTTT.

At least ten counts were recorded for this clonotype. The V call is TRBV10-3, the J call TRBJ1-5; unclear D gene. The CDR3 runs to 14 residues. Germline CDR1 reads ENHRY; CDR2 reads SYGVKD. The V and J ends lost 6 bases and 8 bases respectively, with 17 bases between them. The CDR3 loop reads CAISPGVTLEPQHF. In DNA, the CDR3 is TGTGCCATCAGCCCCGGGGTGACGCTCGAGCCCCAGCATTTT.